This T cell receptor (beta chain) originates from a study of blood T cell repertoires in COVID-19. Study information: Sources were T cells, B-cell-depleted T cells, or PBMCs; the material itself was cDNA or gDNA.

The table came from immunoSEQ multiplex PCR; TCRdb's copy has only in-frame clones and leaves some out. Here the sample spans under 40,000 clones, around 85% being singletons. CDR3 size: 17 residues. Germline V gene lookup returns CDR1 MGHRA and CDR2 YSYEKL. V lost 1 base and J 6 bases, leaving 21 bases between the germline ends. The receptor was isolated from a woman older than 75 with active or convalescent COVID-19. This chain links TRBV4-1 with TRBJ1-2, with D possibly being TRBD1 (6 bases). The specimen sequenced was peripheral blood. CDR3 loop: CASSQAVDRTVGDGYTF. Written as DNA, the CDR3 is TGCGCCAGCAGCCAAGCGGTCGACAGGACTGTCGGAGATGGCTACACCTTC.